The sample holds one count of the clone carrying this T cell receptor (beta chain). The CDR3 has 17 residues. The germline gives CDR1 MGHRA, CDR2 YSYEKL. The trim removed 3 bases at V and 8 bases at J, leaving 12 bases unmatched. The sample comes from a study of cytomegalovirus exposure and HLA in healthy donors. The primer mix had 60 Vbeta and 13 Jbeta primers. Libraries were prepared by immunoSEQ multiplex PCR; TCRdb keeps only in-frame clonotypes and omits some of them. The data hold about 130,000 clones, with about 85% observed a single time. Input material: PBMCs. This clonotype was obtained from a boy aged 5-17 years in good health and CMV-seronegative. The chain has TRBV4-1 and TRBJ2-1; 11 bases match TRBD2. This CDR3 is CASSHTTSGRIKDEQFF. In nucleotides, the CDR3 is TGCGCCAGCAGCCACACAACTAGCGGGAGAATTAAAGATGAGCAGTTCTTC.